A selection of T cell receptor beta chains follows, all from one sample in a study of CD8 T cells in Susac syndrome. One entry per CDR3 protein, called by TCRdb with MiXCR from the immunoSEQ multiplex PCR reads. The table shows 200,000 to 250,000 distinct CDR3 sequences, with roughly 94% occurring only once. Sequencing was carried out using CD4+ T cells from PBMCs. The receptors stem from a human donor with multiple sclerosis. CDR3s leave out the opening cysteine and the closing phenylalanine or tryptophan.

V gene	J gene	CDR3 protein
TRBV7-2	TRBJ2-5	ASSLGLGTQY
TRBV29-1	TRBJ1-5	SVRTGWDQPQH
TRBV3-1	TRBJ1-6	ASSHGLQGPLH
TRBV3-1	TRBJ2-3	ASSPIRDRGADTQY
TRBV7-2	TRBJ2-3	ASSYRPELT
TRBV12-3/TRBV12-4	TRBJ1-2	ASSLVRGYGYT
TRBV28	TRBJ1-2	ASSLGGQQSDGYT
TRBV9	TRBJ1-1	ASSGQANREAF
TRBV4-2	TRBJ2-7	ASSLPKASGGNEQY
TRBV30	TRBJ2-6	AWTATGANVLT
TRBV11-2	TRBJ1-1	ASSLGQGRAEAF
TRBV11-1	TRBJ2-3	ASSLRDTDTQY
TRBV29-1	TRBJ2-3	SITRDTQY
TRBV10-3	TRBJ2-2	AIGYQGNTGELF
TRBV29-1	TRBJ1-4	SVVSGPRLGEKLF
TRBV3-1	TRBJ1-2	ASSRLNRDLDGYT
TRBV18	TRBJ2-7	ASSRGHSSYEQY
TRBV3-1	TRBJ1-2	ASSQDGGTGIYGYT
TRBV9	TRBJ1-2	ASSPGVNDGYT
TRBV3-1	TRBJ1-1	ASSPGQAPAF
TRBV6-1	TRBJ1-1	ASSEGVRGVNTEAF
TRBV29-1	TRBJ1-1	SAGEMNTEAF
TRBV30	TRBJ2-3	AWSVAVNRMVTDTQY
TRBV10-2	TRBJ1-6	ASSESTGHSPLH
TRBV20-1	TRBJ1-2	SAITSYGYT
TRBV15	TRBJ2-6	ATSSPGQVLSGANVLT
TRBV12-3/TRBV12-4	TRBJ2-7	ASSSGPFPNEQY
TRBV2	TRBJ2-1	ASSVSSGYNEQF
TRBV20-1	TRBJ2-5	SASSFESHAKGETQY
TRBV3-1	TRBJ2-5	ASSQLDGETQY
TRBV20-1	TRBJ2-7	SASGANLEQY
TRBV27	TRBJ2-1	ASSFQWGQGQF
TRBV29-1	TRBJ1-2	SVGGRELYGYT
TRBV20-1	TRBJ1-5	SASGSNQPQH
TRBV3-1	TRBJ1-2	ASSQLQGWSYT
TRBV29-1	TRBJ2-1	SVEGGRLYNEQF
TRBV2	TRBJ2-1	ASNERGDSYNEQF
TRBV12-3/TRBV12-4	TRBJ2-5	ASTKTSPETQY
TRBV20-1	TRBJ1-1	SARDGILNTEAF
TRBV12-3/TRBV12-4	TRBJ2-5	ASSLGVRGNGETQY
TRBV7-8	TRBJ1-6	ASSLVTGESPLH
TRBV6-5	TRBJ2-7	ASSSDRAEQY
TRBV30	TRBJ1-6	AWSPRGWADSPLH